The TCR beta chain described here comes from a study of CD8 T cells in Susac syndrome. RNA, at about 0.45 to 1 ug, was reverse transcribed with random hexamers. TCRdb itself ran the immunoSEQ multiplex PCR reads through MiXCR, one entry per CDR3 protein. The sample lists approximately 70,000 distinct CDR3 sequences, around 95% seen once, with roughly 0.25% in the top ten. Trimming removed 5 bases at V and 5 bases at J, with 15 bases between. The CDR3 loop spans 14 amino acids. CDR1 is SEHNR and CDR2 is FQNEAQ in the germline V gene (reference sequence). The clonotype comes from a human donor in good health. The sequenced material came from CD8+ T cells from PBMCs. The V call is TRBV7-9, the J call TRBJ2-5, with D perhaps matching TRBD2 (6 bases). The DNA of the CDR3 is TGTGCCAGCAGCCCGGTTGAGGGGAGGGAGACCCAGTACTTC. As protein: CASSPVEGRETQYF.